This T cell receptor (beta chain) appears in the sequencing data of a study of T-cell memory formation after mild COVID-19. TCRdb itself ran the 5' RACE reads through MiXCR, one entry per CDR3 protein. The sample consists of 550,000 to 600,000 distinct CDR3 sequences, about 18% of them appearing once. Study outcomes and limitations: Clones shrinking between day 15 and 85 showed a balanced CD4/CD8 split, and those that grew later tilted toward CD4+.

This CDR3 is 15 amino acids long. Germline-derived CDR1 and CDR2 are DFQATT and SNEGSKA (reference sequence). The ends were cut back, 0 bases at V and 4 bases at J, with 16 bases in the middle. To note about this clonotype: Its antigen is undetermined.

The receptor was isolated from an adult woman who had mild COVID-19 (a few samples of this study predate the infection). Cell type and time point are not known. The gene calls are TRBV20-1 and TRBJ2-7; TRBD1 or TRBD2 may be the D gene (5 bases each). Sequenced sample: PBMCs or a T cell subset sorted from them (not recorded which). CDR3 sequence: CSARDAGTPTYEQYF. For the CDR3, the DNA is TGCAGTGCTAGAGATGCCGGGACCCCAACTTACGAGCAGTACTTC.